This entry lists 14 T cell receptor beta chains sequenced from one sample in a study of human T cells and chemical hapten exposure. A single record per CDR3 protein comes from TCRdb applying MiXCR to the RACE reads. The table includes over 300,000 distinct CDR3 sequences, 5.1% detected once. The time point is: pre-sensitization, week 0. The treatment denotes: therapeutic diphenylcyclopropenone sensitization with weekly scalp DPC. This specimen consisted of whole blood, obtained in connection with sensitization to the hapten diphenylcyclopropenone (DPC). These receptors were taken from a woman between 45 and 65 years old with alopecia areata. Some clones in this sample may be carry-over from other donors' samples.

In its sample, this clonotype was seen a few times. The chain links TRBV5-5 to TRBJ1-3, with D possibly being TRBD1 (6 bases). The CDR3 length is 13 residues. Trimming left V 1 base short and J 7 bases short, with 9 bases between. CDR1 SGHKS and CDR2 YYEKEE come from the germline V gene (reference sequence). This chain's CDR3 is CASSLFTGNTIYF. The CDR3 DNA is TGTGCCAGCAGCTTGTTTACAGGGAACACCATATATTTT. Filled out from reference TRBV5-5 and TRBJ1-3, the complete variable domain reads DAGVTQSPTHLIKTRGQQVTLRCSPISGHKSVSWYQQVLGQGPQFIFQYYEKEERGRGNFPDRFSARQFPNYSSELNVNALLLGDSALYLCASSLFTGNTIYFGEGSWLTVV.

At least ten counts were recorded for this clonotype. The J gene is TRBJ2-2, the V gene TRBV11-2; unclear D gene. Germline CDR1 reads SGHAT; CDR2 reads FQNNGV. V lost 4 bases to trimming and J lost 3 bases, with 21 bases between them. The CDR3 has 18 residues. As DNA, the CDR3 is TGTGCCAGCAGCTCCCACCTTACCGGGCCCGGCGACACCGGGGAGCTGTTTTTT. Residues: CASSSHLTGPGDTGELFF.

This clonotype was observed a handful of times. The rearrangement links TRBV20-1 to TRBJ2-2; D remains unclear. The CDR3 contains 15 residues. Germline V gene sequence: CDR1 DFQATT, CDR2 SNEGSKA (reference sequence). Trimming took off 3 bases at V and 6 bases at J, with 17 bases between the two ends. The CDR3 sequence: CSASNGFDFSGELFF. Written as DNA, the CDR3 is TGCAGTGCTAGTAATGGGTTCGACTTCTCCGGGGAGCTGTTTTTT.

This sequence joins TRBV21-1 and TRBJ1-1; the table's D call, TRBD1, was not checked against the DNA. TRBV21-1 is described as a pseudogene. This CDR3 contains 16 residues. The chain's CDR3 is CASRLGTAKLNTEAFF. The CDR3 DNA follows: TGTGCCAGCAGGCTTGGGACAGCCAAGCTGAACACTGAAGCTTTCTTT.

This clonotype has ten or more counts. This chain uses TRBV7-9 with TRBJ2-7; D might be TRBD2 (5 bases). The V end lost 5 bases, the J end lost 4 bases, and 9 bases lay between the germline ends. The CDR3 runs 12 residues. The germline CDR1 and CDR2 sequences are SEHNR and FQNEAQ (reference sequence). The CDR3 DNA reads TGTGCCAGCAGCCAAACGGGGTACGAGCAGTACTTC. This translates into CASSQTGYEQYF.

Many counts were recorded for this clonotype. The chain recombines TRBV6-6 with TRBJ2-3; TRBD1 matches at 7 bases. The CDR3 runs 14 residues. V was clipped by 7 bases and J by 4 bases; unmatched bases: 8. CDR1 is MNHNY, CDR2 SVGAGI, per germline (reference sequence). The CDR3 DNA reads TGTGCCAGCAAGCCTCGACAGGGCCCAGATACGCAGTATTTT. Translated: CASKPRQGPDTQYF.

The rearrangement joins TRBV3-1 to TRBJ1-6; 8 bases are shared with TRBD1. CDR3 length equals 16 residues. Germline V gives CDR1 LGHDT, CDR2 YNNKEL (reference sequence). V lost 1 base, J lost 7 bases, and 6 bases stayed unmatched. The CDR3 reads CASSQVGRGRNSPLHF. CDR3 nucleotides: TGTGCCAGCAGCCAAGTGGGCAGGGGGCGAAATTCACCCCTCCACTTT.

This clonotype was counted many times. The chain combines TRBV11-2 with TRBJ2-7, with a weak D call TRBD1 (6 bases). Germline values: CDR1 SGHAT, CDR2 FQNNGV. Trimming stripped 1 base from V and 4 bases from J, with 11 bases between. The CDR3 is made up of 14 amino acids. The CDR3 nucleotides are TGTGCCAGCAGCTTAGTAGGCCAGGGGTACGAGCAGTACTTC. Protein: CASSLVGQGYEQYF.

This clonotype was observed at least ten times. CDR3 sequence: CSGQEKTEAFF. CDR3 sequence (DNA): TGCAGTGGCCAGGAGAAGACTGAAGCTTTCTTT. The V and J genes are TRBV29-1 and TRBJ1-1, with unresolved D. The CDR3 extends over 11 amino acids. CDR1 and CDR2 (germline): SQVTM, ANQGSEA.

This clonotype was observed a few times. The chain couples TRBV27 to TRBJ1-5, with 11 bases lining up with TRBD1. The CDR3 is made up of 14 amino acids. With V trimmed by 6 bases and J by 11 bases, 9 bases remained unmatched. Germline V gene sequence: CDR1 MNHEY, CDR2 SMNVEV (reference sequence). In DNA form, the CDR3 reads TGTGCCAGCAGCCCCCGGGACAGGGGGGGAGCCCAGCATTTT. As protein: CASSPRDRGGAQHF.

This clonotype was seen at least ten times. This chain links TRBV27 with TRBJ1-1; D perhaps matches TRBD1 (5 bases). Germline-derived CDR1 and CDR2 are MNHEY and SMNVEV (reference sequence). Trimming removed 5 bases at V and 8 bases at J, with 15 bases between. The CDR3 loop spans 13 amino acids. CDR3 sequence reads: CASSLRGVGEAFF. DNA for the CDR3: TGTGCCAGCAGTCTCCGGGGGGTTGGGGAAGCTTTCTTT.

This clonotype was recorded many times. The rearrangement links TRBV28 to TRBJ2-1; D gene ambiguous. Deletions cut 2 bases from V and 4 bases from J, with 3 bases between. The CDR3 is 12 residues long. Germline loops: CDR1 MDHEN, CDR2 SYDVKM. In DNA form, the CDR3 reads TGTGCCAGCAGTTTACCGTACAATGAGCAGTTCTTC. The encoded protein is CASSLPYNEQFF.

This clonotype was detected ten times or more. DNA for the CDR3: TGTGCCAGCAGTTACCCAGCGGGATCTGATACGCAGTATTTT. It yields the protein CASSYPAGSDTQYF. This chain links TRBV6-2 or TRBV6-3 with TRBJ2-3, with TRBD2 matching 7 bases. The germline gives CDR1 MNHEY, CDR2 SVGEGT. J gave up 6 bases and V 2 bases, and 5 bases lay outside the gene matches. This CDR3 contains 14 residues.

Here the CDR3 DNA reads TGTGCCACCAGCTTGGACAGGGGTGATACGCAGTATTTT. Protein product: CATSLDRGDTQYF. V and J are TRBV15 and TRBJ2-3; 9 bases are a match to TRBD1. Germline V CDR1 and CDR2: LNHNV, YYDKDF (reference sequence). V gave up 5 bases and J gave up 6 bases; unmatched junction bases: 3. The CDR3 spans 13 residues.